The T cell receptor (beta chain) under discussion was sequenced for a study of immune cell composition in non-small cell lung cancer. Across the study: Tumours were mainly lung adenocarcinoma or squamous cell carcinoma.

Study results and limitations: Lung adenocarcinomas had lower top 10 clone scores and clonality than squamous tumours. Smoking pack-years did not significantly correlate with tumour TCR-beta clonality.

V lost 6 bases to trimming and J lost 1 base; unmatched junction nucleotides: 7. Germline CDR1 is MNHEY and CDR2 is SMNVEV (reference sequence). The CDR3 loop spans 15 amino acids. Clones were read by immunoSEQ multiplex PCR, and TCRdb kept only the in-frame ones, dropping some. The sample has 1,700 or so clones, around 80% seen once. There are a few counts of this clone. The antigen is not known. The genes are TRBV27 and TRBJ1-1; TRBD1 agrees at 8 bases. The material sequenced was lung tumor tissue. This receptor was obtained from a human donor with non-small cell lung cancer. CDR3 loop: CASRKTGTGNTEAFF. In nucleotides, the CDR3 is TGTGCCAGCAGGAAGACCGGGACAGGGAACACTGAAGCTTTCTTT.